This TCR beta chain is drawn from a study of blood T cell repertoires in COVID-19. Study overall: There were acute and convalescent COVID-19 samples, and they came from the United States, Italy and Spain.

The CDR3 has 15 amino acids. Germline V gene lookup returns CDR1 KGHSH and CDR2 LQKENI. Trimming shortened V by 3 bases and J by 9 bases, and 15 bases separated the two germline ends. This table comes from immunoSEQ multiplex PCR, and its TCRdb copy is limited to in-frame clones, with some not included. The table shows roughly 190,000 clones, with 85% to 90% occurring only once. This sequence was found in a man aged 40-55 years with active or convalescent COVID-19. Specimen: peripheral blood. J is TRBJ1-6 and V is TRBV18; possibly TRBD1 for D (5 bases). The CDR3: CASSPDTGYGSPLHF. DNA for the CDR3: TGTGCCAGCTCACCGGACACCGGGTATGGTTCACCCCTCCACTTT.